What follows is one T cell receptor beta chain and its context. V was cut by 1 base and J by 4 bases, with 5 bases left in between. Germline values: CDR1 SGHTA, CDR2 FQGNSA. The CDR3 consists of 13 residues. Sequencing used immunoSEQ multiplex PCR; TCRdb keeps in-frame clones, though not all of them. The sample includes tens of thousands of clones, 90% to 95% of them seen just once. The data were taken from a study of control samples from healthy donors and cancer patients. This chain uses TRBV7-2 with TRBJ1-5; no reliable D call. Material for sequencing was PBMCs. The receptor was derived from a man aged 50 or older with lung cancer. CDR3 region: CASSLEVNQPQHF. In nucleotides, the CDR3 is TGTGCCAGCAGCTTAGAAGTAAATCAGCCCCAGCATTTT.